This T cell receptor (beta chain) came from a study of T cell repertoires in cytomegalovirus infection. Study in general: CMV infection plus the matching HLA type was flagged by public TCR beta signatures. Study findings and constraints: HLA-C-restricted, CMV-specific TCR beta clonotypes were dominant ex vivo. Identification of carriers of CMV plus the relevant HLA was achieved through cumulative public TCR beta family frequency.

TCRdb ran MiXCR on the reads and lists one entry per CDR3 protein. The data hold about 530,000 distinct CDR3 sequences, with more than 20% observed a single time. On this clonotype itself: Its antigen is unidentified.

Germline-derived CDR1 and CDR2 are ENHRY and SYGVKD. Trimming shortened V by 11 bases and J by 0 bases, and 13 bases separated the two germline ends. This CDR3 is 13 amino acids long. J is TRBJ1-1 and V is TRBV10-3; D call uncertain. The sequencing sample was made of PBMCs. The source is a human donor in good health (CMV status not recorded). Some clones in this sample may be carry-over from other donors' samples. The CDR3 DNA is TGTGCCGGGCGGGTAGGCCTGAACACTGAAGCTTTCTTT. Translating it yields CAGRVGLNTEAFF.